Below, 14 T cell receptor beta chains from the same sample are listed, as sequenced in a study of post-analysis software for immune sequencing data. Notes on the study in general: Controls had lower frequencies than patients of roughly five TRBV segments, which included TRBV5-6, TRBV5-1 and TRBV20-1.

Their antigens are not known. Presence of unique molecular identifiers characterized the TCR beta cDNA libraries. TCRdb fed the PCR reads into MiXCR, producing one record per CDR3 protein. The table has about 770,000 distinct CDR3 sequences, under 60% seen once. Input material: blood. These TCRs come from a girl under 18 with multiple sclerosis.

A few counts support this clonotype. This chain joins TRBV5-6 and TRBJ2-4; D is undetermined. Looked up from germline, CDR1 is SGHDT and CDR2 is YYEEEE. Trimming took 4 bases from V and 0 from J, leaving 17 bases between them. The CDR3 is 17 residues long. The CDR3 coding sequence is TGTGCCAGCAGCCGAGGCTGGCGGACGACAGCCAAAAACATTCAGTACTTC. It yields the protein CASSRGWRTTAKNIQYF.

J is TRBJ2-1 and V is TRBV7-9; 9 bases agree with TRBD1. The CDR3 has 15 residues. Trimming removed 5 bases from V and 5 bases from J; junction bases left unmatched: 7. Germline values: CDR1 SEHNR, CDR2 FQNEAQ (reference sequence). CDR3 residues: CASSPPGTGNNEQFF. The CDR3 DNA is TGTGCCAGCAGCCCCCCTGGGACAGGGAACAATGAGCAGTTCTTC. The full variable domain, with the rest looked up from reference TRBV7-9 and TRBJ2-1, is DTGVSQNPRHKITKRGQNVTFRCDPISEHNRLYWYRQTLGQGPEFLTYFQNEAQLEKSRLLSDRFSAERPKGSFSTLEIQRTEQGDSAMYLCASSPPGTGNNEQFFGPGTRLTVL.

The chain carries TRBV4-3 and TRBJ2-1; perhaps TRBD2 as D (5 bases). This CDR3 comprises 18 residues. Germline-derived CDR1 and CDR2 are LGHNA and YSLEER. Trimming removed 1 base at V and 2 bases at J, with 18 bases between. DNA of the CDR3: TGCGCCAGCAGCCAAGTCCGTACAACTAGGACCACCTACAATGAGCAGTTCTTC. The encoded protein is CASSQVRTTRTTYNEQFF.

The chain recombines TRBV11-2 with TRBJ2-5; D may be TRBD1 (7 bases). Germline CDR1 and CDR2: SGHAT and FQNNGV. Trimming removed 8 bases from V and 4 bases from J, with 20 bases in between. The CDR3 loop spans 15 amino acids. DNA of the CDR3: TGTGCCAGCGTCCTGACAGGGACTGAAGGAGAGACCCAGTACTTC. Residues: CASVLTGTEGETQYF.

This clonotype has only a few counts. In DNA form, the CDR3 reads TGTGCCAGCAGCCAGGACGTGGACTACACCTTC. Translation gives CASSQDVDYTF. The rearrangement joins TRBV5-5 to TRBJ1-2, with D hard to call. The CDR3 contains 11 residues. With 4 bases removed from V and 10 bases from J, the gap between germline ends came to 11 bases. The germline gives CDR1 SGHKS, CDR2 YYEKEE (reference sequence). Together with reference TRBV5-5 and TRBJ1-2, the CDR3 gives the full variable domain: DAGVTQSPTHLIKTRGQQVTLRCSPISGHKSVSWYQQVLGQGPQFIFQYYEKEERGRGNFPDRFSARQFPNYSSELNVNALLLGDSALYLCASSQDVDYTFGSGTRLTVV.

This clonotype was seen ten or more times. The V gene is TRBV6-2 or TRBV6-3, the J gene TRBJ2-7; 7 positions match TRBD1. In germline, CDR1 is MNHEY, CDR2 SVGEGT. V gave up 6 bases and J gave up 7 bases; unmatched junction bases: 15. This CDR3 has 15 residues. The CDR3 DNA reads TGTGCCAGCAGACCTAGGCCGACAGGGATCGGGGAGCAGTACTTC. Amino acid sequence: CASRPRPTGIGEQYF.

The chain recombines TRBV4-2 with TRBJ2-7; D is ambiguous. Germline assignment: CDR1 LGHNA and CDR2 YNFKEQ. This CDR3 contains 15 residues. V was cut by 0 bases and J by 0 bases, with 9 bases left in between. CDR3 region: CASSQDLAGSYEQYF. The CDR3 DNA is TGTGCCAGCAGCCAAGATCTGGCAGGCTCCTACGAGCAGTACTTC.

The chain links TRBV15 to TRBJ1-5, with 7 bases aligning to TRBD1. J gave up 7 bases and V 4 bases, and 10 bases lay outside the gene matches. Germline loops: CDR1 LNHNV, CDR2 YYDKDF (reference sequence). The CDR3 has 15 residues. In DNA, the CDR3 is TGTGCCACCAGCAAGGGACAGTCTCTCAACCAGCCCCAGCATTTT. Amino acids: CATSKGQSLNQPQHF.

Concerning this clonotype: A much bigger clone sits one base away, suggesting this may be a read error. The chain combines TRBV12-3 or TRBV12-4 with TRBJ2-1, with 11 positions matching TRBD2. Germline trimming cut 4 bases from V and 5 bases from J; bases unmatched to any gene: 4. The CDR3 length is 15 residues. CDR3 nucleotides: TGTGCCAGCAGTTCCCCGGGACTAGCGGACAATGAGCAGTTCTTC. Translated, it gives CASSSPGLADNEQFF.

This clonotype has a handful of counts. The genes are TRBV24-1 and TRBJ2-1, with D uncertain. This CDR3 comprises 13 residues. Germline lookup yields CDR1 KGHDR and CDR2 SFDVKD. Trimming shortened V by 2 bases and J by 6 bases, and 7 bases separated the two germline ends. CDR3 coding DNA: TGTGCCACCAGTGATTCCAAGGGCAATGAGCAGTTCTTC. Its translation: CATSDSKGNEQFF.

The count of this clonotype is one. This chain connects TRBV7-2 to TRBJ2-3; D uncertain. The CDR3 extends over 13 amino acids. CDR1 and CDR2 from the germline V gene are SGHTA and FQGNSA. V shed 4 bases and J shed 5 bases, with 10 bases lying between them. The chain's CDR3 is CASSSLYLDTQYF. CDR3 sequence (DNA): TGTGCCAGCAGCTCGCTCTACTTAGATACGCAGTATTTT.

The V call is TRBV29-1, the J call TRBJ2-1, with 11 bases matching TRBD2. The CDR3 has 15 residues. J was trimmed by 10 bases and V by 6 bases; bases with no gene match: 14. Looked up from germline, CDR1 is SQVTM and CDR2 is ANQGSEA. CDR3 loop: CSVGRGTSGGAEQFF. The DNA of the CDR3 is TGCAGCGTAGGGAGAGGGACTAGCGGTGGAGCGGAGCAGTTCTTC.

The chain uses TRBV24-1 and TRBJ2-1; the D is unclear. Germline loops: CDR1 KGHDR, CDR2 SFDVKD. The CDR3 runs to 15 residues. The V gene lost 4 bases and the J gene lost 0 bases, with 9 bases spanning the gap. CDR3 sequence reads: CATSDRTASYNEQFF. CDR3 nucleotide sequence: TGTGCCACCAGTGACAGGACGGCCTCCTACAATGAGCAGTTCTTC.

The chain couples TRBV15 to TRBJ2-7; D not certain. CDR3 length equals 16 residues. V shed 0 bases and J shed 2 bases, with 14 bases lying between them. Germline assignment: CDR1 LNHNV and CDR2 YYDKDF (reference sequence). The CDR3: CATSRDETDGPYEQYF. The CDR3 DNA follows: TGTGCCACCAGCAGAGATGAGACGGACGGCCCCTACGAGCAGTACTTC.